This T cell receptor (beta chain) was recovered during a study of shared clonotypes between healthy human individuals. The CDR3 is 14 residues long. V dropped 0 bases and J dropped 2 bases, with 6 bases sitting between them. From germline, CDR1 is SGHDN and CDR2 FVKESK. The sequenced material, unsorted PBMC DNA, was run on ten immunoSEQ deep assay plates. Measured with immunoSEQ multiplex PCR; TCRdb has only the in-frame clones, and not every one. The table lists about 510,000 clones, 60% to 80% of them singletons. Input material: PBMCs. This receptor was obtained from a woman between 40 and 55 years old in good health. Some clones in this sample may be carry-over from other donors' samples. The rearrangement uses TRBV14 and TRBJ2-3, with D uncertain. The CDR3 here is CASSQDLATDTQYF. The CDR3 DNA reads TGTGCCAGCAGCCAAGATTTAGCCACAGATACGCAGTATTTT.